This TCR beta chain was sequenced in a study of beta chain features in type 1 diabetes. Reverse transcribing all isolated RNA meant expressed TCRB transcripts were sequenced. The assay was immunoSEQ multiplex PCR, and TCRdb's table has in-frame clones only and misses some. The sample consists of approximately 240,000 clones, around 16% of them appearing once. Sorting based on CD45RO/CCR7/CD25/CD127/CD95/CD27 separated CD4+ naive, central memory, regulatory and stem cell-like memory cells. There are a few counts of this clone. Its antigen is undetermined. Other DNA sequences in this specimen translate into the identical CDR3. Germline-derived CDR1 and CDR2 are MGHDK and SYGVNS. V lost 4 bases, J lost 2 bases, and 5 bases lay in between. The CDR3 extends over 12 amino acids. Whole-study results and caveats: In these data, an HLA type influence on TCRB rearrangement remained unresolved. VDJ junctions in type 1 diabetes patients carried more deletions and fewer insertions. Among all four CD4+ subsets, Type 1 diabetes patients had TCRB CDR3s that were moderately but significantly shorter.

The chain employs TRBV25-1 and TRBJ2-5; unclear D gene. The TCR was taken from a man in his thirties or forties with type 1 diabetes. Sequencing was done on a sample of naive CD4+ T cells from blood. This chain's CDR3 is CASSAYQETQYF. CDR3 sequence (DNA): TGTGCCAGCAGTGCGTATCAAGAGACCCAGTACTTC.